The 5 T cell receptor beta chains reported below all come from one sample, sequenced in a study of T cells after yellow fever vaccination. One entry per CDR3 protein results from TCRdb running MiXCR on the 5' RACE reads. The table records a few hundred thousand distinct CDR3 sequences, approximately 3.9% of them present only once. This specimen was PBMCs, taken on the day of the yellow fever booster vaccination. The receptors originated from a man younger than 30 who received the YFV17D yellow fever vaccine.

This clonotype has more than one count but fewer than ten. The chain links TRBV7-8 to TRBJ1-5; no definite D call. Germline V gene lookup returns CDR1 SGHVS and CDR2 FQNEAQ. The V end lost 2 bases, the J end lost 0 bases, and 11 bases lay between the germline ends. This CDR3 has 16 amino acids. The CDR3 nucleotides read TGTGCCAGCAGCTTAAGGTCGATTTATAGCAATCAGCCCCAGCATTTT. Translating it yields CASSLRSIYSNQPQHF.

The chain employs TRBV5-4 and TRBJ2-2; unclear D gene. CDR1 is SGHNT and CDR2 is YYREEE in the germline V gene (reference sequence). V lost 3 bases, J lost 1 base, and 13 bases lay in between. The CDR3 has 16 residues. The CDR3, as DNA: TGTGCCAGCAGCTCAGACCACCTGCAGAACACCGGGGAGCTGTTTTTT. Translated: CASSSDHLQNTGELFF.

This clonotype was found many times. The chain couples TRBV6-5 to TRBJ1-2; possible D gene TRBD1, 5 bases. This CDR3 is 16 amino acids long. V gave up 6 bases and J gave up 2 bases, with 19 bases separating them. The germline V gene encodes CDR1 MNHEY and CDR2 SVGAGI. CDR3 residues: CASRRIRLGENYGYTF. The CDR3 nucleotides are TGTGCCAGCAGGCGAATCCGATTAGGGGAAAACTATGGCTACACCTTC.

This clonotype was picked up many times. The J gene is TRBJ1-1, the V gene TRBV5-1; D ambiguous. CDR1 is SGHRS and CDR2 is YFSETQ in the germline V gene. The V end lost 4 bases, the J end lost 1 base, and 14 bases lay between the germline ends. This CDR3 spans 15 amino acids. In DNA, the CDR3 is TGCGCCAGCAGCCCCTGGGGAGGTCAGAACACTGAAGCTTTCTTT. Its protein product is CASSPWGGQNTEAFF.

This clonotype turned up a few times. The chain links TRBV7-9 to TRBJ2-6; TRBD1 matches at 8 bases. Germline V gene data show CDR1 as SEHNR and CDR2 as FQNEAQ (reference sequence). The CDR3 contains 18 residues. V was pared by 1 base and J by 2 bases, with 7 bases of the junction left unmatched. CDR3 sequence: CASSLVPGGSTGANVLTF. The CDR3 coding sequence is TGTGCCAGCAGCTTAGTTCCAGGGGGCAGCACTGGGGCCAACGTCCTGACTTTC. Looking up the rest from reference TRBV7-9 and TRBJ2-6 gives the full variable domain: DTGVSQNPRHKITKRGQNVTFRCDPISEHNRLYWYRQTLGQGPEFLTYFQNEAQLEKSRLLSDRFSAERPKGSFSTLEIQRTEQGDSAMYLCASSLVPGGSTGANVLTFGAGSRLTVL.